The count of the clone carrying this T cell receptor (beta chain) is one. Antigen unknown. This sample was taken from a study of cytomegalovirus exposure and HLA in healthy donors. Findings and limits, study-wide: DRB1 showed the most TCR associations and HLA-C the fewest in a later analysis, as rates varied by HLA locus.

The PCR employed 60 Vbeta primers together with 13 Jbeta primers. Profiled with immunoSEQ multiplex PCR; TCRdb holds only in-frame clones, not every one. This sample has around 50,000 clones, with over 70% found just once. CDR3 size: 15 residues. With 3 bases clipped from V and 4 bases from J, the junction kept 6 bases outside the gene matches. CDR1 and CDR2 (germline): LNHDA, SQIVND (reference sequence). This TCR came from a man aged 30 to 39 in good health and CMV-seropositive. Sequencing was performed on PBMCs. The J gene is TRBJ1-5, the V gene TRBV19, with TRBD1 matching 7 bases. The CDR3 DNA follows: TGTGCCAGTAGTATCGGAGGGGGCTCAAATCAGCCCCAGCATTTT. Residues: CASSIGGGSNQPQHF.